This T cell receptor beta chain was sequenced during a study of cytotoxic CD8 clonotypes in ibrutinib-treated CLL. Looking at the study overall: Within the patient group, 11 were relapsed/refractory and over 14 treatment-naive, and 17 were IGHV unmutated. Study-wide findings and caveats: Once treatment began, public clonotypes, which were uncommon, contracted or stayed stable.

Libraries were prepared by immunoSEQ multiplex PCR; TCRdb keeps only in-frame clonotypes and omits some of them. The sample holds 150,000 to 200,000 clones, more than 75% seen once. Comment on this clone: The target antigen is unknown.

Germline V gene lookup returns CDR1 SGHDT and CDR2 YYEEEE. With V trimmed by 0 bases and J by 0 bases, 6 bases remained unmatched. The CDR3 extends over 19 amino acids. Here the sequenced sample was PBMCs, taken after 12 months of ibrutinib treatment. The clonotype originates from a human donor with chronic lymphocytic leukemia. This sequence joins TRBV5-6 and TRBJ2-2; 12 bases are a match to TRBD2. The CDR3 sequence is CASSLGQLAGGANTGELFF. The CDR3 nucleotides are TGTGCCAGCAGCTTGGGTCAACTAGCGGGGGGCGCGAACACCGGGGAGCTGTTTTTT.